This T cell receptor (beta chain) derives from a study of shared clonotypes between healthy human individuals. Overall study: The donors, a couple of women and a few men, were aged 18 to 49. Study outcomes and limitations: Inspection by rarefaction showed sorted-subset sequencing to be incomplete despite large depth. Compared with memory subsets, naive subsets generally had larger estimated richness.

To note about this clone: Its antigen remains unknown.

As defined, naive CD8 cells were CD45RO-negative and positively selected for CCR7, with terminally differentiated effector memory CD45RA+ cells excluded. Trimming pared 8 bases from V and 3 bases from J, leaving 17 bases between. Germline CDR1 reads MNHNS; CDR2 reads SASEGT. This CDR3 has 14 residues. Once extracted for a subset, genomic DNA was divided evenly among several immunoSEQ plates. The method was immunoSEQ multiplex PCR; TCRdb's version includes in-frame clones alone and lacks a portion of them. The sample has around 2,100,000 clones; about 95% are singletons. The clonotype originates from a man younger than 35 in good health. The J gene is TRBJ2-7, the V gene TRBV6-1; a weak D match, TRBD1 (5 bases). The specimen was naive CD8+ T cells sorted from blood. The CDR3 loop reads CASVERGRVYEQYF. The CDR3 DNA sequence: TGTGCCAGCGTGGAAAGGGGCAGAGTCTACGAGCAGTACTTC.